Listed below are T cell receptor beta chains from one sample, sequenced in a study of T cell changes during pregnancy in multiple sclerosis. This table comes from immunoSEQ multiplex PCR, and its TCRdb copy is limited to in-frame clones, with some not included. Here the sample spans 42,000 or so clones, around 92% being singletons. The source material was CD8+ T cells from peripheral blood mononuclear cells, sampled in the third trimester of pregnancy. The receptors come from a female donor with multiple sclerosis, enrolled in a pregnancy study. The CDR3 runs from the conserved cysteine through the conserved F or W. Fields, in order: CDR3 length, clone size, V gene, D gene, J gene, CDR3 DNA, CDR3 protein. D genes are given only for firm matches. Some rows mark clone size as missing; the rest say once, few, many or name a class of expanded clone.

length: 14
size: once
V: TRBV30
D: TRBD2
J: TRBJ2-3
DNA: TGTGCCTGGAGTGTAGGACTAGATCCAGATACGCAGTATTTT
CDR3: CAWSVGLDPDTQYF

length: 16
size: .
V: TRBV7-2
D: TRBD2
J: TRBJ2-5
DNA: TGTGCCAGCAGCCCCGGGGGGCGGGAGGGCCGGGAGACCCAGTACTTC
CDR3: CASSPGGREGRETQYF

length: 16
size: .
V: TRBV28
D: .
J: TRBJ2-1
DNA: TGTGCCAGCAGTTTATACCGCGGGACGGTCTACAATGAGCAGTTCTTC
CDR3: CASSLYRGTVYNEQFF

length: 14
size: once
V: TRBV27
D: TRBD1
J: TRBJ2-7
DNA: TGTGCCAGCAGTTACAGGGGGTTCGCCTACGAGCAGTACTTC
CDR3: CASSYRGFAYEQYF

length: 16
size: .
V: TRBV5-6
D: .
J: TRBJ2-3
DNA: TGTGCCAGCAGCTTGGCCAACAGGGCAAAGGGAGATACGCAGTATTTT
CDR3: CASSLANRAKGDTQYF

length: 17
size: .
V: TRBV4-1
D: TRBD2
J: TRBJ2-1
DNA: TGCGCCAGCAGCCACCCCTCGGATAGCGGGAGCTCCGATGAGCAGTTCTTC
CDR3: CASSHPSDSGSSDEQFF

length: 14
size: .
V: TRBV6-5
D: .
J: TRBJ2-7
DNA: TGTGCCAGCAGTGGGGCCGAAAGCTCCTACGAGCAGTACTTC
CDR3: CASSGAESSYEQYF

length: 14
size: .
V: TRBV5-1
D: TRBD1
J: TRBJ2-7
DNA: TGCGCCAGCAGCGCCGGGACAGGTTTATACGAGCAGTACTTC
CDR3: CASSAGTGLYEQYF

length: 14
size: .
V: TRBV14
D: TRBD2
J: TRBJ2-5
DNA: TGTGCCAGCAGCCAAGCTCTACGGGGGGAAACCCAGTACTTC
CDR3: CASSQALRGETQYF

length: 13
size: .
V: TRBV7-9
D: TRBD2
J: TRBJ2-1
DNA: TGTGCCAGCAGCTTTGGGGGAGGGGATGAGCAGTTCTTC
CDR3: CASSFGGGDEQFF

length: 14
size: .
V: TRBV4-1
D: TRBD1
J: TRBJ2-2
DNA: TGCGCCAGCAGCTTCACAGGGGACACCGGGGAGCTGTTTTTT
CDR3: CASSFTGDTGELFF

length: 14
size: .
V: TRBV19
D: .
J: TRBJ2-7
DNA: TGTGCCAGTAGTATAGGACAGTCCTCCTACGAGCAGTACTTC
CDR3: CASSIGQSSYEQYF

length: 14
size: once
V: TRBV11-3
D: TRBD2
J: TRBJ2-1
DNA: TGTGCCAGCAGCTGGGGAGGGCAGTACAATGAGCAGTTCTTC
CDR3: CASSWGGQYNEQFF

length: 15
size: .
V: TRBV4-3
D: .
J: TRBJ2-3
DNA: TGCGCCAGCAGCCAAGGAGTCTTAAACACAGATACGCAGTATTTT
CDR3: CASSQGVLNTDTQYF

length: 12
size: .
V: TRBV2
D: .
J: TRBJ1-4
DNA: TGTGCCAGCAGTGGTCGTGTCGAAAAACTGTTTTTT
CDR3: CASSGRVEKLFF

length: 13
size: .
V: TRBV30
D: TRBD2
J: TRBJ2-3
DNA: TGTGCCTGGAGTGGCGGGAGTTCAGATACGCAGTATTTT
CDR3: CAWSGGSSDTQYF

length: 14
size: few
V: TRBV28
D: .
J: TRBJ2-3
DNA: TGTGCCAGCAGGTGGGCGGGAAGCACAGATACGCAGTATTTT
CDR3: CASRWAGSTDTQYF

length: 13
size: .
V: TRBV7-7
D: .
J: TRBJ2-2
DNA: TGTGCTAGCAGCTTCGGAGAGCCCGGGGAGCTGTTTTTT
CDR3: CASSFGEPGELFF

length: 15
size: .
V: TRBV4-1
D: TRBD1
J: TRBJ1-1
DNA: TGCGCCAGCAGCCAAGATCTAGGACAGGGTACTGAAGCTTTCTTT
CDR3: CASSQDLGQGTEAFF

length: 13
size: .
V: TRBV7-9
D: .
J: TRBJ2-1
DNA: TGTGCCAGCAGCTCGATTCTGGGGGCGGAGCAGTTCTTC
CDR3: CASSSILGAEQFF

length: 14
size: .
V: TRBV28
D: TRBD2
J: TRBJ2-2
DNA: TGTGCCAGCAGTAGCGGGAGTGTCACCGGGGAGCTGTTTTTT
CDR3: CASSSGSVTGELFF

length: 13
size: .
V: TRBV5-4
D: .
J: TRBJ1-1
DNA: TGTGCCAGCAGCTTTAGTCAGAACACTGAAGCTTTCTTT
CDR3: CASSFSQNTEAFF

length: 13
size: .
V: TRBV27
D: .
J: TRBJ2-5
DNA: TGTGCCAGCAGGCAAACAGGGCGGGAGACCCAGTACTTC
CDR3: CASRQTGRETQYF

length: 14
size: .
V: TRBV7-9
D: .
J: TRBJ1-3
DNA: TGTGCCAGCAGTTCCGAGAGCTCTGGAAACACCATATATTTT
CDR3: CASSSESSGNTIYF

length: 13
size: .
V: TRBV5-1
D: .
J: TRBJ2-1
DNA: TGCGCCAGCAGAACCAGCGGATACAATGAGCAGTTCTTC
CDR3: CASRTSGYNEQFF

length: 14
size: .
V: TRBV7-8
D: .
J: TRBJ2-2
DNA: TGTGCCACCCCAGGGTGGACGGACACCGGGGAGCTGTTTTTT
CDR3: CATPGWTDTGELFF

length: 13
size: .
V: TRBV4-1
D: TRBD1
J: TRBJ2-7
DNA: TGCGCCAGCAGGAGGGACAGTGGTTACGAGCAGTACTTC
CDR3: CASRRDSGYEQYF

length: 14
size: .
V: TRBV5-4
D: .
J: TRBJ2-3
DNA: TGTGCCAGCAGCTTGGCCTTTAGCGCAGATACGCAGTATTTT
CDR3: CASSLAFSADTQYF

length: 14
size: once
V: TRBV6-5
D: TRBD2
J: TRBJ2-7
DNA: TGTGCCACCGGACCGGGGGGTACCTCCTACGAGCAGTACTTC
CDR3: CATGPGGTSYEQYF

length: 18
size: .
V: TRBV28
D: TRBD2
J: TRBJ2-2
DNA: TGTGCCAGCAACCACTTGACTAGCGGGAGGCCGGACACCGGGGAGCTGTTTTTT
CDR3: CASNHLTSGRPDTGELFF

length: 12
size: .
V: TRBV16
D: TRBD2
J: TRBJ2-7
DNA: TGTGCCAGCAGCCAAGGGGGGGGCGAGCAGTACTTC
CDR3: CASSQGGGEQYF

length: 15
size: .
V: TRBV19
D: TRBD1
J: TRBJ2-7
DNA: TGTGCCAGTACCACCGGGACAGGGAACTCCTACGAGCAGTACTTC
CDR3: CASTTGTGNSYEQYF

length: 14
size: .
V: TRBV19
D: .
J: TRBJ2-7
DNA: TGTGCCAGTAGTTGGAGGGCTCGCTCCTACGAGCAGTACTTC
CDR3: CASSWRARSYEQYF

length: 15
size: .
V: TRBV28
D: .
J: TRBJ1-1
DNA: TGTGCCAGCAGTTTATGGGGGGCTGGGGACACTGAAGCTTTCTTT
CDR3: CASSLWGAGDTEAFF

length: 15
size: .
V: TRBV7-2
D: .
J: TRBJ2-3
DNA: TGTGCCAGCAGCGCGGAGCTCAGGGGCACAGATACGCAGTATTTT
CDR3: CASSAELRGTDTQYF

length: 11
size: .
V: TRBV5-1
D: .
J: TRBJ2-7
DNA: TGCGCCAGCAGCTTCTCCGGCGAGCAGTACTTC
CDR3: CASSFSGEQYF

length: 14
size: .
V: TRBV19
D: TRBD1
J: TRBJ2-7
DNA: TGTGCCAGTAGTGGAGGACAGGGATACTACGAGCAGTACTTC
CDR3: CASSGGQGYYEQYF

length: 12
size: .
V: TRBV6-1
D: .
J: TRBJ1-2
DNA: TGTGCCAGTACACCAACTAACTATGGCTACACCTTC
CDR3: CASTPTNYGYTF

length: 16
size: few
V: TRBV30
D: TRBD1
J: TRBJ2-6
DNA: TGTGCCCGCGGACAGGGGGACCACTCTGGGGCCAACGTCCTGACTTTC
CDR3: CARGQGDHSGANVLTF

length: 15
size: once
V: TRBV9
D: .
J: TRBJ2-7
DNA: TGTGCCAGCAGCGTAGAAGCTAGCGCCTCCTACGAGCAGTACTTC
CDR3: CASSVEASASYEQYF

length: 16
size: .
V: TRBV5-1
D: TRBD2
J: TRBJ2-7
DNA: TGCGCCAGCAGCTTGGCCCTAGCGGGGACCGCCCACGAGCAGTACTTC
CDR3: CASSLALAGTAHEQYF

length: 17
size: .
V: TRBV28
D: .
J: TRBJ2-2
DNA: TGTGCCAGCAGTTTAGACAGGGCGGGATCGAACACCGGGGAGCTGTTTTTT
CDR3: CASSLDRAGSNTGELFF

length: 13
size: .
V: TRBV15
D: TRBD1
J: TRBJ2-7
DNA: TGTGCCACCAGCGCGACAGGGTCGGGGGAGCAGTACTTC
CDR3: CATSATGSGEQYF

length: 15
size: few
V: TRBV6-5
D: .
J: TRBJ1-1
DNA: TGTGCCAGCAGTTACAACTCAGGGTGGAACACTGAAGCTTTCTTT
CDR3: CASSYNSGWNTEAFF